The rows below give T cell receptor beta chains drawn from one sample of a study of OX40 agonist ivuxolimab in advanced cancers. Profiling relied on immunoSEQ multiplex PCR, and the TCRdb table lists in-frame clones only, not all of them. The repertoire holds approximately 89,000 clones, with around 90% as singletons. Sequencing used CD4+ or CD8+ T cells sorted from blood, obtained in a trial of the OX40 agonist ivuxolimab. The receptors derive from an adult with an advanced solid tumor such as melanoma, head and neck, liver or kidney cancer. CDR3s include the opening cysteine and the closing phenylalanine or tryptophan. The D gene is left open where the match is weak. Clone size is given for some rows only: seen once, a few or many times, or a class if the clone is expanded.

D gene	clone size	V gene	J gene	CDR3 length	CDR3 protein
NA	NA	TRBV13	TRBJ2-1	12	CATARGLGEQFF
TRBD2	few	TRBV7-2	TRBJ2-7	14	CASSLSGRASEQYF
NA	NA	TRBV11-2	TRBJ2-3	14	CASSFRDSTDTQYF
TRBD2	NA	TRBV19	TRBJ2-2	20	CASSIGGTSGRGRGTGELFF
TRBD1	NA	TRBV7-2	TRBJ1-2	14	CASSSQQGTYGYTF
TRBD1	NA	TRBV28	TRBJ1-4	13	CASALGQNEKLFF
TRBD2	NA	TRBV4-3	TRBJ2-3	17	CASSQGLAGAATDTQYF
NA	NA	TRBV19	TRBJ2-5	16	CASSIGGTAGRETQYF
NA	NA	TRBV7-9	TRBJ1-1	13	CASSHNMNTEAFF
NA	NA	TRBV19	TRBJ2-6	17	CASSWGGILSGANVLTF
TRBD2	NA	TRBV18	TRBJ2-7	15	CASSPRPSGTYEQYF
NA	NA	TRBV6-5	TRBJ2-2	16	CASSYGAEPNTGELFF
NA	NA	TRBV7-2	TRBJ2-7	14	CASSLGPASYEQYF
NA	NA	TRBV5-6	TRBJ2-5	11	CASSSIETQYF
NA	NA	TRBV7-2	TRBJ1-2	12	CASSSLNYGYTF
NA	NA	TRBV28	TRBJ1-3	17	CASSPRGGVLSGNTIYF
NA	NA	TRBV28	TRBJ2-6	14	CASSFVGGANVLTF
NA	NA	TRBV11-2	TRBJ2-3	14	CASSTRPGTDTQYF
TRBD1	NA	TRBV14	TRBJ2-5	15	CASSQGTGTWETQYF
NA	NA	TRBV18	TRBJ2-2	15	CASSPGRGNTGELFF
TRBD1	NA	TRBV29-1	TRBJ2-1	13	CSVGQGVDFEQFF
NA	NA	TRBV29-1	TRBJ2-5	13	CSVPLAGQETQYF
NA	NA	TRBV15	TRBJ2-1	13	CATSRDPRGEQFF
TRBD1	NA	TRBV6-1	TRBJ2-4	16	CASSGGGRGLENIQYF
TRBD2	NA	TRBV7-8	TRBJ2-5	16	CASSSGLAGEVETQYF
NA	NA	TRBV6-5	TRBJ2-7	11	CASSRRDEQYF
TRBD2	NA	TRBV13	TRBJ2-5	14	CASSTRLAAETQYF
TRBD1	NA	TRBV5-8	TRBJ2-5	13	CASSWDRGETQYF
TRBD1	NA	TRBV28	TRBJ1-1	15	CASSRIGQGLSGAFF
TRBD2	NA	TRBV15	TRBJ2-7	14	CATSRGLAPYEQYF
TRBD1	NA	TRBV28	TRBJ1-2	18	CASSSPGQGALLAYGYTF
NA	NA	TRBV28	TRBJ2-7	11	CASRLSVEQYF
TRBD2	NA	TRBV6-1	TRBJ2-7	14	CASSHERDSYEQYF
TRBD1	NA	TRBV28	TRBJ1-1	14	CASSLWTGDAEAFF
TRBD2	NA	TRBV28	TRBJ2-7	16	CASTAPGLAGSYEQYF
NA	few	TRBV9	TRBJ1-5	14	CASSVGTADQPQHF
NA	NA	TRBV7-2	TRBJ2-1	16	CASSFLYTRGGNEQFF
NA	NA	TRBV6-5	TRBJ2-7	14	CASSYGALVYEQYF
TRBD2	NA	TRBV6-6	TRBJ2-7	15	CASSFEREPSYEQYF
TRBD2	NA	TRBV7-9	TRBJ2-1	15	CASIRLAGGYNEQFF
NA	NA	TRBV5-6	TRBJ2-1	16	CASSLYRQGGGNEQFF
NA	NA	TRBV10-3	TRBJ2-1	14	CAISEVVSGDEQFF
TRBD2	NA	TRBV7-3	TRBJ2-3	16	CASSPSLAGDTDTQYF
NA	NA	TRBV14	TRBJ2-1	15	CASSSPRSPYNEQFF
TRBD2	once	TRBV5-4	TRBJ2-4	16	CASSTGTSGSVNIQYF
TRBD1	NA	TRBV5-6	TRBJ2-7	14	CASSFGTGGGEQYF
TRBD1	few	TRBV25-1	TRBJ2-1	13	CASSDPGQGAKFF
NA	NA	TRBV7-3	TRBJ2-1	14	CASSQSWQANEQFF
NA	NA	TRBV9	TRBJ2-1	15	CASSAWGSSYNEQFF